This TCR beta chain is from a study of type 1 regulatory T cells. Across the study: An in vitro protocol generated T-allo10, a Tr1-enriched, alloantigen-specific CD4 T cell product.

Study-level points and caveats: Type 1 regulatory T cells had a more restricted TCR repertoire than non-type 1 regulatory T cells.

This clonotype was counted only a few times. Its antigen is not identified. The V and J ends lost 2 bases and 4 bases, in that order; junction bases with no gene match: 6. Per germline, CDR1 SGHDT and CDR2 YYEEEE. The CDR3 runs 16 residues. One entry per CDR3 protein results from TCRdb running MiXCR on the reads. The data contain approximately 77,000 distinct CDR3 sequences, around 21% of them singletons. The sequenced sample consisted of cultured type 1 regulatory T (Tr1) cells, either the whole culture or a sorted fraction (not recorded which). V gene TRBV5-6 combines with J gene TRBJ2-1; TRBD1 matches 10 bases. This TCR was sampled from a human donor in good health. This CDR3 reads CASSFVLGQGYNEQFF. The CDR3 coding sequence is TGTGCCAGCAGCTTTGTACTGGGACAGGGGTACAATGAGCAGTTCTTC.